The present T cell receptor beta chain was sequenced within a study of early T cells in non-severe SARS-CoV-2 infection (dated by TCRdb to the early 2020s). For context, the study as a whole: TCR sequencing used bulk RNA from unsorted whole blood, so alpha and beta chains could not be paired.

The CDR1 and CDR2 encoded by the germline V gene (reference sequence) are LGHDT and YNNKEL. Measured from the cysteine to the phenylalanine, the CDR3 is 15 residues long. The kept DNA is CDR3 alone, 45 bases in frame from the first base. The junction shows trimming of 4 bases on V and 5 bases on J, and the gene matches do not reach 8 bases of it. The study was a case-control design nested within a healthcare worker cohort in London, UK, with weekly nasopharyngeal swab PCR tests and blood sampling. Between 23 and 31 March 2020, the week of the UK lockdown, healthcare workers were enrolled and then followed up weekly for as long as 16 weeks. The sample holds a few counts of this clonotype. The antigen this receptor binds is unknown. Base qualities are not at hand, and no much larger clone is one base apart. Overall study results and their limits: Matching against VDJdb was skewed toward anti-spike CD8 responses, likely underestimated virus-specific expansions, and missed private and CD4 specificities.

Library creation used 5' RACE. Sequencing relied on a NextSeq 500. Unique molecular identifiers were attached to individual cDNA molecules in the TCR library protocol so that sequencing error and PCR bias could be corrected. Both TCR alpha and beta chains were sequenced, and tight co-correlation was observed between alpha and beta sequence abundances in each sample. For the original study's pipeline: Decombinator V4 was used to annotate TCR sequences for V gene, J gene and CDR3. TCRs were defined as expanded if a significant change between any two time points was detected under a Poisson model with p below 0.0001. TCR abundances were normalised to the total number of TCRs sequenced per sample and were expressed as counts per million. TRAV1-2 paired with TRAJ12, TRAJ20 or TRAJ33 defined MAIT TCRs, while TRAV10 paired with TRAJ18 defined iNKT TCRs. VDJdb, accessed 1 November 2021, was searched for CMV, EBV and SARS-CoV-2 annotated TCRs, excluding TCRs annotated for multiple antigens. The public sequencing data were trimmed at Q25 with fastp and processed into clonotypes with MiXCR by TCRdb, which kept only in-frame beta chains. Duplicate CDR3 protein sequences are folded into a single record with the most common DNA and genes. Clone size and V and J calls follow TCRdb, not the original study. For this sample there are under 60,000 distinct CDR3 sequences; under 11% appear just once. The biggest ten clones account for under 6% of the sample.

The receptor chain draws on TRBV3-1 and TRBJ2-7; TRBD2 fits 10 bases in the junction. The sequence derives from an adult who was a healthcare worker with PCR-confirmed SARS-CoV-2 infection or an uninfected control (not recorded which). Input material: whole blood. The DNA sequence is given as TGTGCCAGCAGCCTAAGCTTAGCGGGGGGTCACGAGCAGTACTTC. This is translated as CASSLSLAGGHEQYF.